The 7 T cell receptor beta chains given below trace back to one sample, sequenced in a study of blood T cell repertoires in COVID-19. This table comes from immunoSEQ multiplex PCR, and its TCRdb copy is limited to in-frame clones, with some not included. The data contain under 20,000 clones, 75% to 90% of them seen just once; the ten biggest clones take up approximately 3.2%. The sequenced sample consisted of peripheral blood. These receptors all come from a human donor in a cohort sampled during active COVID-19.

The chain's CDR3 is CASRGGSSTDTQYF. The DNA for the CDR3 is TGTGCCAGCAGGGGGGGGTCTAGCACAGATACGCAGTATTTT. The V gene is TRBV28, the J gene TRBJ2-3, with 7 nucleotides matching TRBD2. From germline, CDR1 is MDHEN and CDR2 SYDVKM. Germline trimming cut 6 bases from V and 0 bases from J; bases unmatched to any gene: 3. There are 14 residues in the CDR3.

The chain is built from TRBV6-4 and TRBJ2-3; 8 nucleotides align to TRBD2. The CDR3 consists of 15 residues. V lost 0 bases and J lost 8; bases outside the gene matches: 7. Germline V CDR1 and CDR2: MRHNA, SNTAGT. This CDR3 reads CASSDSSRGGATQYF. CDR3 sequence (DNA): TGTGCCAGCAGTGACTCGAGTCGGGGGGGGGCTACGCAGTATTTT.

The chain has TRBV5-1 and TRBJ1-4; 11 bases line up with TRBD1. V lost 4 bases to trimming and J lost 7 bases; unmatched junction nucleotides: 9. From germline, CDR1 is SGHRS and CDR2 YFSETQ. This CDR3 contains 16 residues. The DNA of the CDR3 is TGCGCCAGCAGCCCCAAGGACAGGGGGCGCGGTGAAAAACTGTTTTTT. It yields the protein CASSPKDRGRGEKLFF.

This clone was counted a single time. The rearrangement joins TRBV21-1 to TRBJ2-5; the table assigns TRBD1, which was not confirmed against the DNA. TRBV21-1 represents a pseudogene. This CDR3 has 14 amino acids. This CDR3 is CASKRTEGLETQYF. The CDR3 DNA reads TGTGCCAGCAAAAGGACAGAAGGGTTGGAGACCCAGTACTTC.

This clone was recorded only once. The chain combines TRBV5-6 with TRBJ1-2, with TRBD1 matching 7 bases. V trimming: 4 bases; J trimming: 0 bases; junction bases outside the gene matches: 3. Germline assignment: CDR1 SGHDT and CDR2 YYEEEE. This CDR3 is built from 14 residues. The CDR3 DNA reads TGTGCCAGCAGCGGGGGACAGTCTAACTATGGCTACACCTTC. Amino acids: CASSGGQSNYGYTF.

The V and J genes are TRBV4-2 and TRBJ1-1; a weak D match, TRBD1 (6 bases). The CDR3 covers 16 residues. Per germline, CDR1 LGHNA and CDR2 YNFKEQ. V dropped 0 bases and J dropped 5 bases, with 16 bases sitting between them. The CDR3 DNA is TGTGCCAGCAGCCAAGATTGGGCAGGGGCAGGGACTGAAGCTTTCTTT. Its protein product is CASSQDWAGAGTEAFF.

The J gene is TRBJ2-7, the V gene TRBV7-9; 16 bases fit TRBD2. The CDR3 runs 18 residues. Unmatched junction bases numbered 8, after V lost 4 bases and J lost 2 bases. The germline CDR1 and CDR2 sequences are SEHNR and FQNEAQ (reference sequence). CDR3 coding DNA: TGTGCCAGCAGCTCCCACGGGACTAGCGGGAGGGCCGCCTACGAGCAGTACTTC. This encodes CASSSHGTSGRAAYEQYF.